This is a list of T cell receptor beta chains from one sample in a study of blood T cells in healthy people across ages. TCRdb reprocessed the 5' RACE reads via MiXCR and lists one record per CDR3 protein. The data hold 780,000 or so distinct CDR3 sequences, with around a quarter observed a single time. The sample was also reused in another study, on T cells of mothers and their children.

The sequenced material came from blood. These receptors all stem from a boy aged 5-17 years in good health. Each CDR3 is given with its conserved first and last residue. The D gene is left open where the match is weak. Where a row states a size, it is once, few, many or the class of an expanded clone; other rows omit it.

clone_size | cdr3_length | j_call | d_call | v_call | cdr3_aa | cdr3_nt
few | 14 | TRBJ2-2 | . | TRBV6-4 | CASSRLVDTGELFF | TGTGCCAGCAGCCGACTAGTCGACACCGGGGAGCTGTTTTTT
. | 13 | TRBJ2-5 | TRBD2 | TRBV6-2/TRBV6-3 | CASSDGLAVTQYF | TGTGCCAGCAGCGACGGGCTAGCGGTGACCCAGTACTTC
. | 13 | TRBJ2-3 | . | TRBV7-3 | CASGPGVGDTQYF | TGTGCCAGCGGTCCGGGGGTGGGAGATACGCAGTATTTT
. | 15 | TRBJ1-4 | TRBD1 | TRBV12-3/TRBV12-4 | CASSFTGERREKLFF | TGTGCCAGCAGTTTCACAGGGGAGAGAAGGGAAAAACTGTTTTTT
. | 15 | TRBJ1-5 | . | TRBV25-1 | CASSEVPGQLQPQHF | TGTGCCAGCAGTGAAGTTCCAGGTCAACTACAGCCCCAGCATTTT
. | 14 | TRBJ1-2 | . | TRBV9 | CASSVAPLGYGYTF | TGTGCCAGCAGCGTAGCCCCGCTGGGCTATGGCTACACCTTC
few | 13 | TRBJ1-2 | . | TRBV29-1 | CSVEWIHSYGYTF | TGCAGCGTTGAATGGATCCACTCCTATGGCTACACCTTC
. | 16 | TRBJ1-6 | . | TRBV4-2 | CASSQETANYNSPLHF | TGTGCCAGCAGCCAAGAGACAGCCAACTATAATTCACCCCTCCACTTT
. | 13 | TRBJ1-2 | . | TRBV28 | CAVQRVPLEGYTF | TGTGCCGTTCAGAGAGTTCCCTTGGAGGGCTACACCTTC
few | 17 | TRBJ1-3 | TRBD1 | TRBV29-1 | CSVEAWDRGLFGNTIYF | TGCAGCGTTGAAGCATGGGACAGGGGGCTCTTTGGAAACACCATATATTTT
few | 16 | TRBJ2-7 | TRBD1 | TRBV4-3 | CASSQDGTGGTYEQYF | TGCGCCAGCAGCCAAGATGGGACAGGGGGCACATACGAGCAGTACTTC
. | 11 | TRBJ2-5 | . | TRBV15 | CATSWGETQYF | TGTGCCACCAGCTGGGGGGAGACCCAGTACTTC
few | 12 | TRBJ1-1 | . | TRBV29-1 | CSVGSGITEAFF | TGCAGCGTTGGATCCGGGATCACTGAAGCTTTCTTT
few | 13 | TRBJ1-6 | . | TRBV12-3/TRBV12-4 | CASRPARGSPLHF | TGTGCCAGCAGACCGGCCCGGGGTTCACCCCTCCACTTT
few | 15 | TRBJ1-4 | . | TRBV18 | CASSLGGLSNEKLFF | TGTGCCAGCTCTCTGGGAGGGCTGAGCAATGAAAAACTGTTTTTT
many | 12 | TRBJ1-1 | . | TRBV20-1 | CSARVRGTEAFF | TGCAGTGCTAGAGTTAGGGGAACTGAAGCTTTCTTT
. | 20 | TRBJ1-6 | . | TRBV4-2 | CASSQEGEAGGKGNNSPLHF | TGTGCCAGCAGCCAAGAAGGGGAGGCTGGGGGGAAGGGAAATAATTCACCCCTCCACTTT
. | 15 | TRBJ2-5 | TRBD2 | TRBV14 | CASSLAGEGRETQYF | TGTGCCAGCAGCCTCGCGGGGGAGGGCCGAGAGACCCAGTACTTC
. | 14 | TRBJ2-1 | . | TRBV7-9 | CASSLAQGWGEQFF | TGTGCCAGCAGCTTAGCGCAAGGGTGGGGTGAGCAGTTCTTC
. | 16 | TRBJ2-5 | . | TRBV5-1 | CASSVTWTDSQETQYF | TGCGCCAGCAGCGTAACCTGGACGGACTCCCAAGAGACCCAGTACTTC
few | 14 | TRBJ2-3 | TRBD2 | TRBV29-1 | CSVDISGSTDTQYF | TGCAGCGTTGATATTAGCGGGAGCACAGATACGCAGTATTTT
few | 13 | TRBJ2-1 | TRBD2 | TRBV7-9 | CASSFRGDNEQFF | TGTGCCAGCAGCTTCCGGGGGGACAATGAGCAGTTCTTC
few | 14 | TRBJ2-7 | TRBD2 | TRBV15 | CATSRGGQLYEQYF | TGTGCCACCAGCAGGGGAGGGCAGCTATACGAGCAGTACTTC
. | 13 | TRBJ2-7 | . | TRBV5-1 | CAGSSGQSYEQYF | TGCGCCGGCAGCTCCGGACAGTCCTACGAGCAGTACTTC
. | 16 | TRBJ1-4 | TRBD1 | TRBV7-2 | CVSSWDRGRVNEKLFF | TGTGTCAGCAGCTGGGACAGGGGGCGGGTTAATGAAAAACTGTTTTTT
. | 17 | TRBJ1-4 | . | TRBV4-1 | CASSQDLHREDDEKLFF | TGCGCCAGCAGCCAAGACCTCCACAGGGAAGATGACGAAAAACTGTTTTTT